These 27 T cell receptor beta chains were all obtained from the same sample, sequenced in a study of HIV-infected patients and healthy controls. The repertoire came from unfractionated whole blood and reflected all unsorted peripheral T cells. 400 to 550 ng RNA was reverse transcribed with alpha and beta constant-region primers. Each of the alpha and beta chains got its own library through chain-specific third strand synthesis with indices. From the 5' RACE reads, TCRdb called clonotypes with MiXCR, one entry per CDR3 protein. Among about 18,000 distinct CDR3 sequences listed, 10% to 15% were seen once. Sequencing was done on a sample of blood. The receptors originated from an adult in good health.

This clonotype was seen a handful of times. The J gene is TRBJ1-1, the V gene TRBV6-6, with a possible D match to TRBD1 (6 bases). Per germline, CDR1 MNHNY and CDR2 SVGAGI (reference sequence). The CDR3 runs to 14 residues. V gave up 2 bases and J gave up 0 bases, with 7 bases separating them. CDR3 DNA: TGTGCCAGCAGTTACGGACAGTTGAACACTGAAGCTTTCTTT. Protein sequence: CASSYGQLNTEAFF.

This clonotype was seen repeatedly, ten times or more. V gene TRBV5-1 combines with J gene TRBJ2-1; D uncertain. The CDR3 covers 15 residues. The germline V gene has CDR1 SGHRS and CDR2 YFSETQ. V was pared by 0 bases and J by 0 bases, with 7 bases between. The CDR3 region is CASSLDGDSYNEQFF. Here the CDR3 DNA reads TGCGCCAGCAGCTTGGACGGCGACTCCTACAATGAGCAGTTCTTC.

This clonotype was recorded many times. CDR3: CAISEGGQPQHF. The CDR3 DNA sequence: TGTGCCATCAGTGAGGGGGGGCAGCCCCAGCATTTT. The chain has TRBV10-3 and TRBJ1-5; a weak D match, TRBD1 (5 bases). The germline V and J ends were trimmed by 2 bases and 7 bases, with 6 bases remaining between them. This CDR3 spans 12 amino acids. Germline CDR1 is ENHRY and CDR2 is SYGVKD.

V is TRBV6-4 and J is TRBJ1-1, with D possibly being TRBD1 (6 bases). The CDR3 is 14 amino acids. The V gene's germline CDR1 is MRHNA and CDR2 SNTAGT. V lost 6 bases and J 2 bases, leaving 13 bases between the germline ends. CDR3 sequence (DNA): TGTGCCAGCAGACAAGACAGGAGTAACACTGAAGCTTTCTTT. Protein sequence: CASRQDRSNTEAFF.

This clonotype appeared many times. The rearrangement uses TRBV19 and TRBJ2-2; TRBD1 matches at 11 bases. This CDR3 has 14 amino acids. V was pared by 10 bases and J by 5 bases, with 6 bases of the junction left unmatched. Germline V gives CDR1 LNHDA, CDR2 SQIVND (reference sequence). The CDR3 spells CATRDRGRTGELFF. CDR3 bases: TGTGCCACCAGGGACAGGGGGAGAACCGGGGAGCTGTTTTTT.

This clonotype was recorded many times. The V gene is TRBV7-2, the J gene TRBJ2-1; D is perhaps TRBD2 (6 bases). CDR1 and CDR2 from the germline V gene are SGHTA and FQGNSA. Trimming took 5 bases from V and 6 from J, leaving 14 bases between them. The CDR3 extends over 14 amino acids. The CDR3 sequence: CASSPRGGINEQFF. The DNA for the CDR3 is TGTGCCAGCAGCCCGCGGGGCGGGATCAATGAGCAGTTCTTC. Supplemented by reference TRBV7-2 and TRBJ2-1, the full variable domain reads GAGVSQSPSNKVTEKGKDVELRCDPISGHTALYWYRQSLGQGLEFLIYFQGNSAPDKSGLPSDRFSAERTGGSVSTLTIQRTQQEDSAVYLCASSPRGGINEQFFGPGTRLTVL.

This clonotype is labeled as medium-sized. CDR3 bases: TGTGCCAGCAGCTCGTTTTTTGGTGAGCAGTTCTTC. Translation gives CASSSFFGEQFF. The rearrangement joins TRBV5-6 to TRBJ2-1; D uncertain. Trimming stripped 3 bases from V and 9 bases from J, with 10 bases between. This CDR3 comprises 12 residues. Looked up from germline, CDR1 is SGHDT and CDR2 is YYEEEE.

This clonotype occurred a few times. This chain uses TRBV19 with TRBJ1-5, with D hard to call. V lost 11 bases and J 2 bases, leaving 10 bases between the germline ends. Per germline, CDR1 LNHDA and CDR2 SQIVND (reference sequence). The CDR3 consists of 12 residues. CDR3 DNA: TGTGCCTCCAAGCAGGGCAATCAGCCCCAGCATTTT. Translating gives CASKQGNQPQHF.

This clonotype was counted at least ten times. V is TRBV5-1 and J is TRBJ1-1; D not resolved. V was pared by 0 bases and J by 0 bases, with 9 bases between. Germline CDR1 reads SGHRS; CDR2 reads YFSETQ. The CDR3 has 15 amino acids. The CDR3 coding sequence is TGCGCCAGCAGCTTGGGTCCGGAGATGAACACTGAAGCTTTCTTT. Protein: CASSLGPEMNTEAFF.

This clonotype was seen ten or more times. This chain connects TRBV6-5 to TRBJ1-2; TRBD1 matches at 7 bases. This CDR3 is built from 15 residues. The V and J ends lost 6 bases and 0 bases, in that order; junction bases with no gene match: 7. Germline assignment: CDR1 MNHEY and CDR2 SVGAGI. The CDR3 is CASRGTDPSNYGYTF. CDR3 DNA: TGTGCCAGCAGGGGGACAGACCCTTCTAACTATGGCTACACCTTC.

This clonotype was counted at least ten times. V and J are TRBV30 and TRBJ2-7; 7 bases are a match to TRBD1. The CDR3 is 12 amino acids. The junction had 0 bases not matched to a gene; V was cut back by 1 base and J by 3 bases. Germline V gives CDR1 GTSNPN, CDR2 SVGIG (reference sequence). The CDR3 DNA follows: TGTGCCTGGAGTGGACAGGGCTACGAGCAGTACTTC. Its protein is CAWSGQGYEQYF.

The CDR3 loop is CSARDRFVDQPQHF. CDR3 in DNA: TGCAGTGCTCGGGACCGTTTCGTGGATCAGCCCCAGCATTTT. The V gene is TRBV20-1, the J gene TRBJ1-5; TRBD1 might be the D (5 bases). This CDR3 has 14 residues. V was pared by 5 bases and J by 5 bases, with 16 bases between. Per the germline V gene, CDR1 is DFQATT and CDR2 is SNEGSKA (reference sequence).

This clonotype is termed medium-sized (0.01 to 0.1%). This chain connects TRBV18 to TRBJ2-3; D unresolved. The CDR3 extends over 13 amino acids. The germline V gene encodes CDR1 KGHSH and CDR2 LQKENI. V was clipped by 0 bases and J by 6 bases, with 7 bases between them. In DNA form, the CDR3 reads TGTGCCAGCTCACCACCGCCCGGGGATACGCAGTATTTT. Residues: CASSPPPGDTQYF.

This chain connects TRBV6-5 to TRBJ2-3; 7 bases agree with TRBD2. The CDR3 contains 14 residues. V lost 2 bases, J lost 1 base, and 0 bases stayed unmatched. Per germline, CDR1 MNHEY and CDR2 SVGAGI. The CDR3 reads CASSYAGGTDTQYF. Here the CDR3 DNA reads TGTGCCAGCAGTTACGCGGGGGGCACAGATACGCAGTATTTT.

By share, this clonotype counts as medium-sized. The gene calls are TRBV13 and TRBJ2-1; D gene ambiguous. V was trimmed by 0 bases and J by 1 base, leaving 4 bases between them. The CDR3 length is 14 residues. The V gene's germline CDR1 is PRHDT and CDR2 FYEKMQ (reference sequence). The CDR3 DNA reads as TGTGCCAGCAGCTTAGGCGGGTCCTACAATGAGCAGTTCTTC. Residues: CASSLGGSYNEQFF. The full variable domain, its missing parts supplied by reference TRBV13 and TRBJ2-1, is AAGVIQSPRHLIKEKRETATLKCYPIPRHDTVYWYQQGPGQDPQFLISFYEKMQSDKGSIPDRFSAQQFSDYHSELNMSSLELGDSALYFCASSLGGSYNEQFFGPGTRLTVL.

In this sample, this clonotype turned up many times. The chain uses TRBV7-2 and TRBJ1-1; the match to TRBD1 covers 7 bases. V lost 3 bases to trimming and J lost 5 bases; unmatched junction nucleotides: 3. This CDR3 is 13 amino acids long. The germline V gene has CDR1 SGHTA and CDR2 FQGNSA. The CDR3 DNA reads TGTGCCAGCAGCTTTAGACAGGGAACTGAAGCTTTCTTT. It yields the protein CASSFRQGTEAFF.

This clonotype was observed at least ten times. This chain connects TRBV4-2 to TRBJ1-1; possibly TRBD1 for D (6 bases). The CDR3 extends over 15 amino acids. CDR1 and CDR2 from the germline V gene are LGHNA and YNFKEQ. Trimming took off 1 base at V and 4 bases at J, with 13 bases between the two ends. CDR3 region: CASSQARGLSTEAFF. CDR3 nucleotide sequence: TGTGCCAGCAGCCAAGCCCGGGGGCTCAGCACTGAAGCTTTCTTT.

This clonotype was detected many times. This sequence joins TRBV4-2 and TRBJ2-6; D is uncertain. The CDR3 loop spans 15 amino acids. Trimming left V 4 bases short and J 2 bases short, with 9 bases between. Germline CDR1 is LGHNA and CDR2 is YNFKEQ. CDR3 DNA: TGTGCCAGCAGCCCCCGATCCACTGGGGCCAACGTCCTGACTTTC. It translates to CASSPRSTGANVLTF.

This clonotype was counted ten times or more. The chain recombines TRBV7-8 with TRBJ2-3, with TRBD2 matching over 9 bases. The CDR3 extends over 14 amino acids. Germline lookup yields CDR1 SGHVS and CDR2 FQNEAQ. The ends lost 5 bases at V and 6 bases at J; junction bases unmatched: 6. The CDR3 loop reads CASSRGGGRDTQYF. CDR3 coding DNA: TGTGCCAGCAGCCGCGGGGGGGGAAGGGATACGCAGTATTTT.

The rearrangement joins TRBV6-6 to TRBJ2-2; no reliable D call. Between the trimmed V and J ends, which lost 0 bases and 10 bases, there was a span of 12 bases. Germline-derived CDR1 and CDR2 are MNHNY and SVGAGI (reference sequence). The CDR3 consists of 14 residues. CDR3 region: CASSYSDGSLELFF. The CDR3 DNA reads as TGTGCCAGCAGTTACTCCGACGGATCGTTGGAGCTGTTTTTT.

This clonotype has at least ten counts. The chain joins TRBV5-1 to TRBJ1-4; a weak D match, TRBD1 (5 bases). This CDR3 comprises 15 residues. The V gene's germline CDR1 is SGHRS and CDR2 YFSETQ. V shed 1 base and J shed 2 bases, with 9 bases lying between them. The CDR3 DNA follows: TGCGCCAGCAGCTTGAACGGACATACTAATGAAAAACTGTTTTTT. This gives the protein CASSLNGHTNEKLFF.

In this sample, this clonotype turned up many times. The DNA of the CDR3 is TGTGCCATCGGACAGAGCAATCAGCCCCAGCATTTT. It codes for CAIGQSNQPQHF. The chain employs TRBV10-3 and TRBJ1-5, with TRBD1 as a possible D gene (6 bases). From germline, CDR1 is ENHRY and CDR2 SYGVKD. This CDR3 contains 12 residues. Trimming cost V 8 bases and J 1 base, with 6 bases left between them.

This CDR3 is CTSSRDRGNYGYTF. CDR3 DNA sequence: TGTACCAGCAGTCGGGACAGGGGCAACTATGGCTACACCTTC. The chain is built from TRBV7-2 and TRBJ1-2; 10 bases agree with TRBD1. Trimming removed 6 bases from V and 2 bases from J; junction bases left unmatched: 3. This CDR3 is 14 amino acids long. CDR1 and CDR2 (germline): SGHTA, FQGNSA. Combining the CDR3 with reference TRBV7-2 and TRBJ1-2 gives the whole variable domain GAGVSQSPSNKVTEKGKDVELRCDPISGHTALYWYRQSLGQGLEFLIYFQGNSAPDKSGLPSDRFSAERTGGSVSTLTIQRTQQEDSAVYLCTSSRDRGNYGYTFGSGTRLTVV.

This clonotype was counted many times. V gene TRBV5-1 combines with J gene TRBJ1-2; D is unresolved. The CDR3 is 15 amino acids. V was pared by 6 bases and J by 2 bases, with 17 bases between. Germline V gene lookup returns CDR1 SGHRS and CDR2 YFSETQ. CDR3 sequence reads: CASTYVVGGNYGYTF. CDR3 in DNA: TGCGCCAGCACCTACGTTGTGGGAGGGAACTATGGCTACACCTTC.

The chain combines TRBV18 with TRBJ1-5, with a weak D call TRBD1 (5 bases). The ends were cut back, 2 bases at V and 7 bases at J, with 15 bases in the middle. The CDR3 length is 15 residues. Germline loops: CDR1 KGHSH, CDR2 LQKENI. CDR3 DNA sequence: TGTGCCAGCTCACCAAAGGAGGGGATCGCCCAGCCCCAGCATTTT. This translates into CASSPKEGIAQPQHF.

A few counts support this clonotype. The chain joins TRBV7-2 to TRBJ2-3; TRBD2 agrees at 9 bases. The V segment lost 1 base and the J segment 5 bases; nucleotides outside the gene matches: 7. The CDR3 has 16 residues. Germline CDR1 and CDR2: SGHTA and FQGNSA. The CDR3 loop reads CASSLGALAGVDTQYF. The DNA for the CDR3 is TGTGCCAGCAGCTTAGGAGCTTTAGCGGGGGTAGATACGCAGTATTTT.

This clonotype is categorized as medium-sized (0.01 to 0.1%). CDR3 region: CASSQETPGGVGEQYF. DNA of the CDR3: TGCGCCAGCAGCCAAGAAACTCCCGGGGGGGTTGGCGAGCAGTACTTC. V and J are TRBV4-3 and TRBJ2-7; 8 bases align to TRBD2. Germline V gene sequence: CDR1 LGHNA, CDR2 YSLEER. V was pared by 0 bases and J by 6 bases, with 10 bases of the junction left unmatched. This CDR3 region has 16 residues.